This T cell receptor beta chain was recovered during a study of blood T cells in healthy people across ages. Broader study findings: Among T cells, TCR beta diversity per million cells dropped roughly linearly as age rose. Total diversity from one million sequenced T cells was likely underestimated.

Comment on this clonotype: Its target is unknown.

It was with a sample-barcoded 5' primer and a J-beta primer mix that a second PCR of roughly 7 to 12 cycles was run. Via MiXCR, TCRdb re-called the 5' RACE reads, giving one row per CDR3 protein. The data contain about 1,500,000 distinct CDR3 sequences, 28% of them singletons. This receptor was identified in a woman in her twenties or thirties in good health. Input material: blood.

The CDR3 is CASSLAGSANYGYTF. The CDR3 DNA sequence: TGTGCCAGCAGCTTAGCCGGCAGTGCTAACTATGGCTACACCTTC. The chain links TRBV7-2 to TRBJ1-2, with unresolved D. The CDR3 is 15 amino acids. Germline CDR1 SGHTA, CDR2 FQGNSA. With 0 bases removed from V and 0 bases from J, the gap between germline ends came to 8 bases. The whole variable domain, filled in from reference TRBV7-2 and TRBJ1-2, reads GAGVSQSPSNKVTEKGKDVELRCDPISGHTALYWYRQSLGQGLEFLIYFQGNSAPDKSGLPSDRFSAERTGGSVSTLTIQRTQQEDSAVYLCASSLAGSANYGYTFGSGTRLTVV.